This TCR beta chain was observed in a study of shared clonotypes between healthy human individuals. Across the whole study: Per donor, CD8 memory used one plate, CD8 naive used two, CD4 memory used three and CD4 naive used three.

TCRdb's table, derived via immunoSEQ multiplex PCR, lists solely in-frame clones and lacks some. This sample has millions of clones, with around 94% found just once. This clone was found once. Trimming removed 3 bases at V and 0 bases at J, with 9 bases between. The germline V gene has CDR1 LNHDA and CDR2 SQIVND (reference sequence). This CDR3 is built from 15 residues. The sample taken for sequencing was naive CD4+ T cells sorted from blood. Indicated subset: CD45RA+ positively selected. The TCR was taken from a young man in good health. The chain employs TRBV19 and TRBJ2-1; D is possibly TRBD1 or TRBD2 (6 bases each). The CDR3 protein is CASSIKGGSYNEQFF. CDR3 coding DNA: TGTGCCAGTAGTATCAAGGGGGGCTCCTACAATGAGCAGTTCTTC.